The clone carrying this T cell receptor (beta chain) occurred many times. This sample was included in a study of regulatory T cells in long-lasting Graves disease. Arm-PCR with iRepertoire HTBI primers amplified the CDR3 regions for these TCR beta libraries. A single record per CDR3 protein comes from TCRdb applying MiXCR to the multiplex PCR reads. Among some 440,000 distinct CDR3 sequences listed, around 20% were seen once. Losses at the gene ends were 1 base for V and 4 bases for J; bases not matched to a gene: 3. In germline, CDR1 is LGHDT, CDR2 YNNKEL (reference sequence). This CDR3 spans 14 amino acids. Time point meaning: persistent/refractory GD, antithyroid drugs over 5 years with positive TRAb. PBMC RNA was the source of the TCR library.

V usage is TRBV3-1 and J usage is TRBJ2-5, with 7 positions matching TRBD2. The TCR comes from a female donor with Graves disease. The sample consisted of peripheral blood mononuclear cells (PBMCs), taken when the disease was refractory, from a patient treated with antithyroid drugs. As DNA, the CDR3 is TGTGCCAGCAGCCAAGGCACGGGGGGAGAGACCCAGTACTTC. Its protein is CASSQGTGGETQYF.